The 2 T cell receptor beta chains listed next were all sequenced from one sample in a study of blood T cell repertoires in COVID-19. TCRdb's table, derived via immunoSEQ multiplex PCR, lists solely in-frame clones and lacks some. The table lists about 140,000 clones, approximately 85% of them singletons. The sequencing input was peripheral blood. The receptors were gathered from a man in his forties or fifties with acute or convalescent COVID-19.

The table lists this clone with a few counts. The chain joins TRBV18 to TRBJ1-1; 7 bases agree with TRBD1. The ends lost 4 bases at V and 1 base at J; junction bases unmatched: 6. The CDR3 covers 15 residues. The germline gives CDR1 KGHSH, CDR2 LQKENI. This CDR3 is CASSLAGTENTEAFF. The CDR3 bases are TGTGCCAGCTCACTTGCCGGGACAGAGAACACTGAAGCTTTCTTT.

The chain joins TRBV19 to TRBJ2-4, with TRBD2 as a possible D gene (6 bases). CDR3 length: 16 residues. Trimming removed 6 bases from V and 5 bases from J, with 20 bases in between. Germline CDR1 reads LNHDA; CDR2 reads SQIVND (reference sequence). CDR3 bases: TGTGCCAGTAGGGGGTCTCGGGGGACCAAGGAAAACATTCAGTACTTC. This gives the protein CASRGSRGTKENIQYF.